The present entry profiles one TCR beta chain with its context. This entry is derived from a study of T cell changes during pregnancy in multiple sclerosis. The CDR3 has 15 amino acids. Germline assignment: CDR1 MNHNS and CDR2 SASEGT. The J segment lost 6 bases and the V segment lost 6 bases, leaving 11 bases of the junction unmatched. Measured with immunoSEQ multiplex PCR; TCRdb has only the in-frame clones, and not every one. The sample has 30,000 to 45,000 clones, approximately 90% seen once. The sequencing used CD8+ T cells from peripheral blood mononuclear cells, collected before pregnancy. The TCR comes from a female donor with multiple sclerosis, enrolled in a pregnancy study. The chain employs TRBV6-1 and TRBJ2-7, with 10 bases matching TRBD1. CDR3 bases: TGTGCCAGCAGAGACCGGGACAGGGGCCCTCTCGAGCAGTACTTC. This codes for CASRDRDRGPLEQYF.